The next 17 T cell receptor beta chains were all read from a single sample in a study of T cell repertoires in cytomegalovirus infection. The antigens of these receptors remain unknown. TCRdb redid the calling of the reads with MiXCR, one entry per CDR3 protein. The table lists about 920,000 distinct CDR3 sequences, roughly 30% of them singletons. The starting material was cultured CD8+ T cells from PBMCs, obtained from culture after CMV antigen stimulation. Receptor source: a human donor in good health (CMV status not recorded). Some clones in this sample may be carry-over from other donors' samples.

The V and J genes are TRBV7-9 and TRBJ2-3; no clear D gene. Germline CDR1 SEHNR, CDR2 FQNEAQ (reference sequence). This CDR3 has 12 residues. Trimming shortened V by 4 bases and J by 6 bases, and 8 bases separated the two germline ends. The CDR3 coding sequence is TGTGCCAGCAGCTCCTATGGGGATACGCAGTATTTT. It codes for CASSSYGDTQYF.

This clonotype came up a few times. The rearrangement links TRBV12-3 or TRBV12-4 to TRBJ2-5; no definite D call. The CDR3 is 15 residues long. V was cut by 7 bases and J by 2 bases, with 17 bases left in between. The chain's CDR3 is CASTAEQSTQETQYF. CDR3 DNA: TGTGCCAGCACCGCTGAACAGAGTACTCAAGAGACCCAGTACTTC.

This clonotype was observed a few times. This chain connects TRBV7-6 to TRBJ1-2; 10 bases are shared with TRBD1. Germline V gene data show CDR1 as SGHVS and CDR2 as FNYEAQ. Trimming at V came to 5 bases and at J to 3 bases, leaving 6 bases not matched to a gene. The CDR3 loop spans 15 amino acids. CDR3 amino acids: CASSAGTGEYYGYTF. CDR3 coding DNA: TGTGCCAGCAGCGCAGGGACAGGGGAATACTATGGCTACACCTTC.

Regarding this clonotype: One junction end does not reproduce the germline sequence, and a read error may be involved. The gene calls are TRBV27 and TRBJ1-5; a possible D gene is TRBD1 (5 bases). CDR1 is MNHEY and CDR2 is SMNVEV in the germline V gene (reference sequence). The CDR3 covers 15 residues. The CDR3 is CASSQGSNSDQPQHF. DNA for the CDR3: TGTGCCAGCAGCCAGGGTAGCAATAGCGATCAGCCCCAGCATTTT.

Only a few counts were recorded for this clonotype. The rearrangement links TRBV10-2 to TRBJ1-2; the match to TRBD1 covers 7 bases. The CDR3 consists of 14 residues. J was trimmed by 4 bases and V by 2 bases; bases with no gene match: 4. CDR1 and CDR2 (germline): WSHSY, SAAADI. The CDR3 loop is CASSENRGLYGYTF. In nucleotides, the CDR3 is TGCGCCAGCAGTGAGAACAGGGGACTCTATGGCTACACCTTC.

The J gene is TRBJ2-1, the V gene TRBV11-3; 7 nucleotides agree with TRBD2. The germline V gene has CDR1 SGHNT and CDR2 YENEEA. J lost 13 bases, V lost 1 base, and 7 bases had no gene match. CDR3 length: 13 amino acids. For the CDR3, the DNA is TGTGCCAGCAGCTTAGGGCGGGGGTCAATCCAGTTCTTC. Its translation is CASSLGRGSIQFF.

This clonotype was counted only a few times. The V call is TRBV2, the J call TRBJ2-7, with D unclear. Germline V gene sequence: CDR1 SNHLY, CDR2 FYNNEI. With 7 bases removed from V and 7 bases from J, the gap between germline ends came to 17 bases. The CDR3 spans 13 residues. The CDR3 loop reads CASISGGPREQYF. CDR3 nucleotide sequence: TGTGCCAGCATCTCCGGCGGCCCCAGGGAGCAGTACTTC.

This clonotype was seen more than once but under ten times. The rearrangement joins TRBV7-6 to TRBJ1-5, with 7 bases aligning to TRBD1. Germline trimming cut 6 bases from V and 3 bases from J; bases unmatched to any gene: 11. The CDR3 extends over 16 amino acids. Germline CDR1 reads SGHVS; CDR2 reads FNYEAQ. CDR3 coding DNA: TGTGCCAGCAGGAGAAAGACAGGGCACCCCAATCAGCCCCAGCATTTT. It codes for CASRRKTGHPNQPQHF. Based on the CDR3 plus reference TRBV7-6 and TRBJ1-5, the full variable domain is GAGVSQSPRYKVTKRGQDVALRCDPISGHVSLYWYRQALGQGPEFLTYFNYEAQQDKSGLPNDRFSAERPEGSISTLTIQRTEQRDSAMYRCASRRKTGHPNQPQHFGDGTRLSIL.

The V call is TRBV4-1, the J call TRBJ2-2; tentatively, D is TRBD2 (5 bases). V was pared by 8 bases and J by 5 bases, with 18 bases between. CDR3 length: 15 amino acids. From germline, CDR1 is MGHRA and CDR2 YSYEKL. As DNA, the CDR3 is TGCGCCAGCCAAAGTCAGGATAGGGAGACCGGGGAGCTGTTTTTT. Its translation: CASQSQDRETGELFF.

Only a few counts were recorded for this clonotype. The chain uses TRBV20-1 and TRBJ2-2; 9 nucleotides line up with TRBD1. The CDR3 is 15 residues long. Unmatched junction bases numbered 7, after V lost 4 bases and J lost 4 bases. The germline V gene has CDR1 DFQATT and CDR2 SNEGSKA (reference sequence). CDR3 loop: CSATRTGEITGELFF. The CDR3 nucleotides read TGCAGTGCTACGCGGACAGGGGAAATCACCGGGGAGCTGTTTTTT.

This clonotype was seen more than once but under ten times. J is TRBJ1-1 and V is TRBV20-1; possible D gene TRBD1, 6 bases. CDR1 is DFQATT, CDR2 SNEGSKA, per germline (reference sequence). V lost 6 bases and J 7 bases, leaving 18 bases between the germline ends. CDR3 length: 13 amino acids. CDR3 DNA: TGCAGTGCCAGAACTTGGACAGCTTATGAAGCTTTCTTT. Its protein is CSARTWTAYEAFF.

This clonotype occurred many times. The CDR3 loop is CASSPGQGREKLFF. The CDR3 DNA is TGTGCCAGCAGCCCAGGACAGGGCAGAGAAAAACTGTTTTTT. The chain carries TRBV7-2 and TRBJ1-4; 8 bases map to TRBD1. Germline CDR1 is SGHTA and CDR2 is FQGNSA. V shed 5 bases, J shed 8 bases, and the junction held 7 bases outside the gene matches. This CDR3 is built from 14 residues.

This clonotype has more than one count but fewer than ten. V usage is TRBV27 and J usage is TRBJ1-1; D might be TRBD1 (6 bases). The CDR3 is 12 residues long. Germline lookup yields CDR1 MNHEY and CDR2 SMNVEV (reference sequence). Trimming pared 6 bases from V and 11 bases from J, leaving 16 bases between. CDR3 in DNA: TGTGCCAGCAGCAGGGGAGGGGGACCGGCTTTCTTT. It encodes CASSRGGGPAFF.

This clonotype was counted between two and nine times. This rearrangement joins TRBV6-5 to TRBJ2-1; possible D gene TRBD2, 6 bases. Trimming took 5 bases from V and 12 from J, leaving 17 bases between them. The CDR3 spans 13 residues. Germline lookup yields CDR1 MNHEY and CDR2 SVGAGI. The DNA for the CDR3 is TGTGCCAGCAGTCCACCCGGGAGTAGGGGGCAGTTCTTC. Protein sequence: CASSPPGSRGQFF.

This chain joins TRBV9 and TRBJ1-6, with TRBD1 as a possible D gene (6 bases). CDR3 length: 14 residues. CDR1 is SGDLS, CDR2 YYNGEE, per germline. V shed 0 bases and J shed 8 bases, with 9 bases lying between them. The CDR3 DNA is TGTGCCAGCAGCGTAGCTCGGACAGATTCACCCCTCCACTTT. It codes for CASSVARTDSPLHF.

CDR3 protein: CSPKGGFYNEQFF. The CDR3 DNA reads TGCAGTCCTAAAGGGGGTTTCTACAATGAGCAGTTCTTC. The chain links TRBV20-1 to TRBJ2-1; perhaps TRBD1 as D (6 bases). The germline V and J ends were trimmed by 8 bases and 3 bases, with 14 bases remaining between them. Germline V lookup: CDR1 DFQATT, CDR2 SNEGSKA (reference sequence). There are 13 residues in the CDR3.

This clonotype was picked up a small number of times. The CDR3 loop reads CASSSALRRGSGYTF. CDR3 nucleotides: TGTGCCAGCAGCTCAGCCCTTAGGAGGGGCAGTGGCTACACCTTC. The chain combines TRBV7-9 with TRBJ1-2, with a tentative D call TRBD1 (5 bases). This CDR3 region has 15 residues. Germline-derived CDR1 and CDR2 are SEHNR and FQNEAQ (reference sequence). V was clipped by 4 bases and J by 7 bases, with 19 bases between them.